This T cell receptor beta chain originates from a study of early T cells in non-severe SARS-CoV-2 infection. Individual cDNA molecules received unique molecular identifiers during library preparation. Using its own MiXCR run on the 5' RACE reads, TCRdb lists one record per CDR3 protein. The top ten clones hold roughly 4.9% of a sample with roughly 93,000 distinct CDR3 sequences, approximately 10% of them seen once. In germline, CDR1 is MNHEY, CDR2 SVGAGI. The V and J ends lost 4 bases and 8 bases respectively, with 17 bases between them. This CDR3 spans 14 amino acids. The table lists this clonotype with a few counts.

This clonotype originated in an adult who was a healthcare worker with PCR-confirmed SARS-CoV-2 infection or an uninfected control (not recorded which). The sample consisted of whole blood. This rearrangement joins TRBV6-5 to TRBJ1-2; D may be TRBD1 (5 bases). The CDR3 spells CASSSGPRFMGYTF. CDR3 nucleotides: TGTGCCAGCAGTTCGGGGCCCCGCTTTATGGGCTACACCTTC.